This T cell receptor beta chain originates from a study of OX40 agonist ivuxolimab in advanced cancers. Study-level information: Patients were dosed intravenously with ivuxolimab at 0.01 to 10 mg/kg every 2 weeks. The dose-escalation cohort had hepatocellular carcinoma, melanoma, renal cell or head and neck cancer.

As regards this clone: No antigen is known for it.

Whole-study results and caveats: Relative to CD4+, CD8+ T cells held more expanded clones on average.

Measured with immunoSEQ multiplex PCR; TCRdb has only the in-frame clones, and not every one. The sample includes 84,000 or so clones, around 94% of them seen just once. Blood was sampled at baseline, cycle 4 day 1, and cycle 7 day 1. The CDR3 runs to 18 residues. The V and J ends lost 0 bases and 0 bases, in that order; junction bases with no gene match: 6. The germline V gene encodes CDR1 MNHEY and CDR2 SMNVEV (reference sequence). The TCR sequence derives from an adult with an advanced solid tumor such as melanoma, head and neck, liver or kidney cancer. This sample comprised CD4+ or CD8+ T cells sorted from blood, obtained in a trial of the OX40 agonist ivuxolimab. The rearrangement uses TRBV27 and TRBJ2-3, with TRBD2 matching over 10 bases. The CDR3 DNA reads TGTGCCAGCAGTTTATCGTCTAGCGGGGGCACTAGCACAGATACGCAGTATTTT. It yields the protein CASSLSSSGGTSTDTQYF.